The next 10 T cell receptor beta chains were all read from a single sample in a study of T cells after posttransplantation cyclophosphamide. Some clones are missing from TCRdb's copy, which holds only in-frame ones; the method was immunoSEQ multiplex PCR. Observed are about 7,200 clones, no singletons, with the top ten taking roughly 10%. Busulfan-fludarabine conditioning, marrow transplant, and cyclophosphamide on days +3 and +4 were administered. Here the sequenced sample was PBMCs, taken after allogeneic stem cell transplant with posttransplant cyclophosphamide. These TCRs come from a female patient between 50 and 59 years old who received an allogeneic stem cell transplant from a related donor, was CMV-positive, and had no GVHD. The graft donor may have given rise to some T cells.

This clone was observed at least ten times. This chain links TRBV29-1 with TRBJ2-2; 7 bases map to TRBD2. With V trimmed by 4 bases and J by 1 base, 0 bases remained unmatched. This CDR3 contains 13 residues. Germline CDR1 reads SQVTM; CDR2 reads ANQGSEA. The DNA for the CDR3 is TGCAGCGTTGGGGGGGGGAACACCGGGGAGCTGTTTTTT. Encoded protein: CSVGGGNTGELFF.

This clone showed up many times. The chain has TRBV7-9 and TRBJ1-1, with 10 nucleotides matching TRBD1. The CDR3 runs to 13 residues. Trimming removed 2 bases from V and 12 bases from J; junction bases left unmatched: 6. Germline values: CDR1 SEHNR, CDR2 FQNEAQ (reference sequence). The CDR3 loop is CASSLLGQGTTFF. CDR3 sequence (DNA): TGTGCCAGCAGCTTATTGGGACAGGGGACCACTTTCTTT.

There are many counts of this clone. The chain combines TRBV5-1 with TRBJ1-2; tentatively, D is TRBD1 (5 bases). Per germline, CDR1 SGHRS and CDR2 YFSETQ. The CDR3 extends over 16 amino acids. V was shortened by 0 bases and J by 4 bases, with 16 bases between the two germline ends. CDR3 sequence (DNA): TGCGCCAGCAGCTTGGAGGGCGGGGAGGGGTCCTATGGCTACACCTTC. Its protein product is CASSLEGGEGSYGYTF. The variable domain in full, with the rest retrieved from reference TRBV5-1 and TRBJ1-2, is KAGVTQTPRYLIKTRGQQVTLSCSPISGHRSVSWYQQTPGQGLQFLFEYFSETQRNKGNFPGRFSGRQFSNSRSEMNVSTLELGDSALYLCASSLEGGEGSYGYTFGSGTRLTVV.

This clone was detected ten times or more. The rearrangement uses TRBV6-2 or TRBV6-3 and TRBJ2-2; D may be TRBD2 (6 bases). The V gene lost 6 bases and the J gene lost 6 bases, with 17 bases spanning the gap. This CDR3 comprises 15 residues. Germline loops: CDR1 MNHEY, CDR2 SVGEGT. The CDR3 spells CASSPLKEGSGELFF. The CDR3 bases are TGTGCCAGCAGCCCCCTTAAGGAGGGTTCCGGGGAGCTGTTTTTT.

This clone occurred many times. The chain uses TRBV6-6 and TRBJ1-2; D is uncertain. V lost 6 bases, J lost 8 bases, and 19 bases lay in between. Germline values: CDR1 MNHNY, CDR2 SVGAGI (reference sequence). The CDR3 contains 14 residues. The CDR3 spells CASSPGGDLRGYTF. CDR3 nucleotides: TGTGCCAGCAGCCCCGGCGGGGATCTCCGCGGCTACACCTTC.

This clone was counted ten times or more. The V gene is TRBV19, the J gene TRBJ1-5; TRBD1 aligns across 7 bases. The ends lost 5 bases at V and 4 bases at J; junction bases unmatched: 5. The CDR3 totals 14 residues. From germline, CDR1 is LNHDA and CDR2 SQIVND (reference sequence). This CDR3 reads CASSPKDRNQPQHF. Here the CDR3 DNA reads TGTGCCAGTAGTCCCAAGGACAGGAATCAGCCCCAGCATTTT.

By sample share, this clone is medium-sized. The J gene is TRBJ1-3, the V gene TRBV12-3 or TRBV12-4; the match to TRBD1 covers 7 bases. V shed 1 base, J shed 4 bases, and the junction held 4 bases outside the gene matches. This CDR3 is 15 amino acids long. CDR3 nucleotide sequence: TGTGCCAGCAGTTTAGACAGGGGTGACGGAAACACCATATATTTT. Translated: CASSLDRGDGNTIYF.

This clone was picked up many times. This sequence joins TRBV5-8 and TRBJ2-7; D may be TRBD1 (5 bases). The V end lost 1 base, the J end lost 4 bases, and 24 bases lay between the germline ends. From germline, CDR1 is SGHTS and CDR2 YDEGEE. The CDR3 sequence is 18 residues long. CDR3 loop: CASSLHDSPARLSYEQYF. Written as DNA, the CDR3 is TGTGCCAGCAGCTTGCATGACAGCCCAGCTCGCCTTTCGTACGAGCAGTACTTC. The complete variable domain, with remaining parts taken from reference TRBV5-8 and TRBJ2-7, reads EAGVTQSPTHLIKTRGQQATLRCSPISGHTSVYWYQQALGLGLQFLLWYDEGEERNRGNFPPRFSGRQFPNYSSELNVNALELEDSALYLCASSLHDSPARLSYEQYFGPGTRLTVT.

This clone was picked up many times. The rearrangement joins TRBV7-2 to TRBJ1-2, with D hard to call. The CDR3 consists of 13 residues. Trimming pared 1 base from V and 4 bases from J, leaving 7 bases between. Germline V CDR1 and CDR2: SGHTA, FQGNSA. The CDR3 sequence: CASSLGGTYGYTF. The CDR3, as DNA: TGTGCCAGCAGCTTAGGAGGTACCTATGGCTACACCTTC.

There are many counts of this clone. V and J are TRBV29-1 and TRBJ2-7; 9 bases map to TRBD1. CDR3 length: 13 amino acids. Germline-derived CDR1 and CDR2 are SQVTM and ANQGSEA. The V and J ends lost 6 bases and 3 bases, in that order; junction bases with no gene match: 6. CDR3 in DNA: TGCAGCGTCCCAGGGACAGGGCTCTACGAGCAGTACTTC. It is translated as CSVPGTGLYEQYF.